These 18 T cell receptor beta chains were all obtained from the same sample, sequenced in a study of radiotherapy plus CTLA-4 blockade in lung cancer. Assay: immunoSEQ multiplex PCR; the TCRdb copy retains only in-frame clones and omits some. In the table there are tens of thousands of clones, around 72% of which are singletons. The material was peripheral blood, obtained from a patient treated with radiotherapy plus ipilimumab. The receptor source for this set is a human donor with non-small cell lung cancer that progressed on radiotherapy plus ipilimumab.

V is TRBV6-1 and J is TRBJ1-3, with D possibly matching TRBD1 (6 bases). Trimming took 3 bases from V and 0 from J, leaving 9 bases between them. This CDR3 has 15 amino acids. Looked up from germline, CDR1 is MNHNS and CDR2 is SASEGT. Here the CDR3 reads CASSDTGASGNTIYF. CDR3 nucleotides: TGTGCCAGCAGTGATACGGGGGCCTCTGGAAACACCATATATTTT.

The chain has TRBV7-2 and TRBJ1-2, with 7 bases that match TRBD1. This CDR3 contains 14 residues. The germline V gene encodes CDR1 SGHTA and CDR2 FQGNSA. V dropped 5 bases and J dropped 6; count of bases not matched to a gene: 9. In DNA form, the CDR3 reads TGTGCCAGCAGCGCGCCGACAGGGCTGCATGGCTACACCTTC. Translating gives CASSAPTGLHGYTF.

This clone was seen just once. The CDR3 DNA reads as TGTGCCAGCAGGCCCCCCGGGACAGGGTCTGGGGCCAACGTCCTGACTTTC. Translating gives CASRPPGTGSGANVLTF. The V gene is TRBV28, the J gene TRBJ2-6; TRBD1 matches 9 bases. Germline CDR1 and CDR2: MDHEN and SYDVKM. This CDR3 has 17 amino acids. V lost 6 bases and J lost 1; bases outside the gene matches: 7.

The CDR3 is CASSFTRDTEAFF. The CDR3 DNA is TGTGCCAGCAGCTTCACGCGTGACACTGAAGCTTTCTTT. The rearrangement links TRBV7-3 to TRBJ1-1; D call uncertain. This CDR3 has 13 residues. CDR1 and CDR2 (germline): SGHTA, FQGTGA. Trimming removed 3 bases at V and 3 bases at J, with 8 bases between.

The chain employs TRBV6-6 and TRBJ1-2; weak D call: TRBD1 (5 bases). Trimming removed 5 bases from V and 4 bases from J, with 14 bases in between. The CDR3 contains 14 residues. CDR1 is MNHNY, CDR2 SVGAGI, per germline (reference sequence). The CDR3 spells CASSPPGTFYGYTF. For the CDR3, the DNA is TGTGCCAGCAGTCCCCCAGGGACGTTCTATGGCTACACCTTC.

The CDR3 is CASSLAGQTGELFF. Here the CDR3 DNA reads TGTGCCAGCAGTCTGGCAGGACAGACCGGGGAGCTGTTTTTT. The genes are TRBV28 and TRBJ2-2, with D perhaps TRBD1 (6 bases). The ends were cut back, 5 bases at V and 5 bases at J, with 12 bases in the middle. This CDR3 contains 14 residues. Germline V gives CDR1 MDHEN, CDR2 SYDVKM.

This rearrangement joins TRBV16 to TRBJ2-1; D remains ambiguous. CDR3 length equals 13 residues. Germline assignment: CDR1 KGHSY and CDR2 FQNENV. V gave up 4 bases and J gave up 6 bases, with 10 bases separating them. The DNA for the CDR3 is TGTGCCAGCAGCCGAAGTTTACTCAATGAGCAGTTCTTC. Translating it yields CASSRSLLNEQFF.

This clone was found a few times. The chain has TRBV19 and TRBJ2-3; D ambiguous. The V gene lost 3 bases and the J gene lost 0 bases, with 7 bases spanning the gap. Germline lookup yields CDR1 LNHDA and CDR2 SQIVND (reference sequence). CDR3 size: 14 residues. This CDR3 is CASSMLTSTDTQYF. The CDR3 DNA is TGTGCCAGTAGTATGTTGACTAGCACAGATACGCAGTATTTT.

This sequence joins TRBV11-2 and TRBJ1-5; TRBD1 agrees at 8 bases. In germline, CDR1 is SGHAT, CDR2 FQNNGV. The CDR3 loop spans 13 amino acids. The J segment lost 6 bases and the V segment lost 4 bases, leaving 2 bases of the junction unmatched. The CDR3 loop is CASSSTGAQPQHF. In nucleotides, the CDR3 is TGTGCCAGCAGCTCGACAGGGGCTCAGCCCCAGCATTTT. The full variable domain, with the rest looked up from reference TRBV11-2 and TRBJ1-5, is EAGVAQSPRYKIIEKRQSVAFWCNPISGHATLYWYQQILGQGPKLLIQFQNNGVVDDSQLPKDRFSAERLKGVDSTLKIQPAKLEDSAVYLCASSSTGAQPQHFGDGTRLSIL.

The chain links TRBV5-1 to TRBJ2-5; TRBD1 aligns across 8 bases. From germline, CDR1 is SGHRS and CDR2 YFSETQ. V was clipped by 4 bases and J by 1 base; unmatched bases: 3. This CDR3 comprises 14 residues. The CDR3 spells CASSQGAGQETQYF. In DNA, the CDR3 is TGCGCCAGCAGCCAGGGGGCAGGCCAAGAGACCCAGTACTTC.

This clone has just a few counts. The chain joins TRBV5-1 to TRBJ2-3; no firm D call. The ends were cut back, 4 bases at V and 2 bases at J, with 11 bases in the middle. The CDR3 consists of 14 residues. Per germline, CDR1 SGHRS and CDR2 YFSETQ. The CDR3 bases are TGCGCCAGCAGCGCGGATTGGCTCACAGATACGCAGTATTTT. Residues: CASSADWLTDTQYF. Filled out from reference TRBV5-1 and TRBJ2-3, the complete variable domain reads KAGVTQTPRYLIKTRGQQVTLSCSPISGHRSVSWYQQTPGQGLQFLFEYFSETQRNKGNFPGRFSGRQFSNSRSEMNVSTLELGDSALYLCASSADWLTDTQYFGPGTRLTVL.

J is TRBJ1-2 and V is TRBV9, with D hard to call. Between the trimmed V and J ends, which lost 4 bases and 5 bases, there was a span of 15 bases. The CDR3 spans 14 residues. Germline V CDR1 and CDR2: SGDLS, YYNGEE. CDR3 in amino acids: CASSTKDGGYGYTF. For the CDR3, the DNA is TGTGCCAGCAGCACAAAAGACGGTGGTTATGGCTACACCTTC.

The chain joins TRBV5-4 to TRBJ1-1; 12 bases align to TRBD1. The CDR3 extends over 16 amino acids. J lost 5 bases, V lost 5 bases, and 10 bases had no gene match. CDR1 and CDR2 (germline): SGHNT, YYREEE (reference sequence). CDR3 DNA: TGTGCCAGCAGATCCGGGACAGGGGGCGGATTGACTGAAGCTTTCTTT. It translates to CASRSGTGGGLTEAFF.

In this sample, this clone turned up a few times. The rearrangement uses TRBV4-1 and TRBJ2-5, with D perhaps matching TRBD1 or TRBD2 (5 bases each). The germline gives CDR1 MGHRA, CDR2 YSYEKL. Trimming cost V 5 bases and J 2 bases, with 24 bases left between them. CDR3 length: 18 residues. This CDR3 reads CASSASFTGTYYQETQYF. The CDR3 DNA reads as TGCGCCAGCAGCGCCTCTTTCACGGGGACGTACTATCAAGAGACCCAGTACTTC.

This clone turned up a few times. The chain couples TRBV6-1 to TRBJ1-2; the match to TRBD1 covers 9 bases. Germline CDR1 and CDR2: MNHNS and SASEGT. This CDR3 is 17 amino acids long. The V gene end was trimmed by 3 bases and the J gene end by 6 bases; junction bases not matched to a gene: 14. The CDR3 protein is CASSDVGDRVLLDGYTF. As DNA, the CDR3 is TGTGCCAGCAGTGATGTTGGGGACAGGGTGTTGCTGGATGGCTACACCTTC.

The chain joins TRBV5-6 to TRBJ1-1; no reliable D call. V lost 3 bases, J lost 7 bases, and 10 bases lay in between. Germline V lookup: CDR1 SGHDT, CDR2 YYEEEE. There are 12 residues in the CDR3. The CDR3 DNA reads as TGTGCCAGCAGCTGGGTACAGAGTGAAGCTTTCTTT. Its protein product is CASSWVQSEAFF. The full variable domain, with the rest looked up from reference TRBV5-6 and TRBJ1-1, is DAGVTQSPTHLIKTRGQQVTLRCSPKSGHDTVSWYQQALGQGPQFIFQYYEEEERQRGNFPDRFSGHQFPNYSSELNVNALLLGDSALYLCASSWVQSEAFFGQGTRLTVV.

The sample holds a few counts of this clone. The chain recombines TRBV14 with TRBJ2-1; maybe TRBD1 (6 bases). Germline values: CDR1 SGHDN, CDR2 FVKESK. Trimming took 4 bases from V and 9 from J, leaving 10 bases between them. CDR3 length: 12 amino acids. The CDR3 loop reads CASSLGAGEQFF. The CDR3 DNA is TGTGCCAGCAGCCTGGGGGCCGGTGAGCAGTTCTTC.

This chain uses TRBV5-1 with TRBJ2-4, with 12 bases aligning to TRBD2. The CDR3 is 15 residues long. Germline V gives CDR1 SGHRS, CDR2 YFSETQ. Trimming took 5 bases from V and 7 from J; bases not matched to a gene: 7. The CDR3 reads CASSTSSGRGNIQYF. CDR3 coding DNA: TGCGCCAGCAGTACCTCTAGCGGGAGGGGGAACATTCAGTACTTC.